The rows below give T cell receptor beta chains drawn from one sample of a study of T-cell reconstitution after alpha-beta-depleted transplantation in children. From the PCR reads, TCRdb called clonotypes with MiXCR, one entry per CDR3 protein. The sample carries 70,000 to 95,000 distinct CDR3 sequences, around a sixth recorded once. The specimen comprised PBMCs, mostly from graft donor cells, sampled 360 days after TCRalphabeta/CD19-depleted stem cell transplant. All receptors come from a male patient aged 2-10 years who had a stem cell transplant for acute lymphoblastic leukemia, so the T cells may come from the graft donor. Both conserved end residues are part of each CDR3. A D gene is named only where the DNA matches it firmly. Clone size is not always given. Where it is, it says once, few, many or a class for expanded clones.

>NA|TRBJ2-7|NA|TRBV7-2
TGTGCCAGCAGCTTGTGGGCCTGGGGCGAGCAGTACTTC
CASSLWAWGEQYF
>NA|TRBJ2-3|NA|TRBV5-1
TGCGCCAGCAGCCAACAGGCGGGCCCAGATACGCAGTATTTT
CASSQQAGPDTQYF
>NA|TRBJ2-3|NA|TRBV7-9
TGTGCCAGCAGCTTCAGGGGGGATTACACAGATACGCAGTATTTT
CASSFRGDYTDTQYF
>NA|TRBJ2-1|few|TRBV7-9
TGTGCCAGCAGCTTCGGGTATCCGATCCAGCATGAGCAGTTCTTC
CASSFGYPIQHEQFF
>NA|TRBJ2-7|few|TRBV3-1
TGTGCCAGCAGCCAAGACATGGTCGGCGAGCAGTACTTC
CASSQDMVGEQYF
>TRBD2|TRBJ2-5|NA|TRBV10-3
TGTGCCATCAGTGAGGGGAGTAGCGGGGTCCAAGAGACCCAGTACTTC
CAISEGSSGVQETQYF
>NA|TRBJ2-1|NA|TRBV11-2
TGTGCCAGCAGCTTAAGGGATCTGAGCAATGAGCAGTTCTTC
CASSLRDLSNEQFF
>TRBD1|TRBJ2-1|NA|TRBV7-6
TGTGCCAGCAGCTTAGCGACAGGGACAGGGGGCAATGAGCAGTTCTTC
CASSLATGTGGNEQFF
>TRBD1|TRBJ1-4|NA|TRBV11-2
TGTGCCAGCAGCTTAGGGGGCAGGGGGCGAGAAAAACTGTTTTTT
CASSLGGRGREKLFF
>NA|TRBJ2-3|NA|TRBV4-2
TGTGCCAGCAGCCGTGACACAGATACGCAGTATTTT
CASSRDTDTQYF
>TRBD1|TRBJ1-1|NA|TRBV5-5
TGTGCCAGCAGCCGGACAGGGGTTGGCACTGAAGCTTTCTTT
CASSRTGVGTEAFF
>NA|TRBJ2-1|few|TRBV5-4
TGTGCCAGCAGCCGGGGGTGGCAGAGGGGCAATGAGCAGTTCTTC
CASSRGWQRGNEQFF
>TRBD1|TRBJ2-7|NA|TRBV3-1
TGTGCCAGCAGCCGATCCCGGACAGGGAAGGGAAAGTACGAGCAGTACTTC
CASSRSRTGKGKYEQYF
>TRBD1|TRBJ2-2|NA|TRBV6-5
TGTGCCAGCAGTTACTCGGCTGGACAGGGGAACACCGGGGAGCTGTTTTTT
CASSYSAGQGNTGELFF
>TRBD2|TRBJ2-2|NA|TRBV12-3/TRBV12-4
TGTGCCAGCACCCCTCGACTAGCGGGCACCGGGGAGCTGTTTTTT
CASTPRLAGTGELFF
>NA|TRBJ2-1|few|TRBV25-1
TGTGCCAGCAGTGATATAGGGGCTCTATACAATGAGCAGTTCTTC
CASSDIGALYNEQFF
>TRBD1|TRBJ2-5|many|TRBV12-3/TRBV12-4
TGTGCCAGCAGTACCGGGACAGGGTGGGAGACCCAGTACTTC
CASSTGTGWETQYF
>NA|TRBJ2-5|once|TRBV5-6
TGTGCCAGCAGCAGACGGGCCCGTGGAGGGACCCAGTACTTC
CASSRRARGGTQYF
>NA|TRBJ2-5|many|TRBV12-3/TRBV12-4
TGTGCCAGCAGTTTTGGATGGGAGACCCAGTACTTC
CASSFGWETQYF
>NA|TRBJ2-1|NA|TRBV11-1
TGTGCCAGCAGCGCCGAATGGGGTCACAGCAATGAGCAGTTCTTC
CASSAEWGHSNEQFF
>TRBD2|TRBJ2-3|NA|TRBV6-1
TGTGCCAGCAGTGAACTCTCTAGCGGGAGGGATACGCAGTATTTT
CASSELSSGRDTQYF
>NA|TRBJ2-5|few|TRBV30
TGTGCCTGGGAAGGGTCCGTTATTAAAGAGACCCAGTACTTC
CAWEGSVIKETQYF
>NA|TRBJ1-3|many|TRBV12-3/TRBV12-4
TGTGCCAGCAGTTTTTTGAGCTCTGGAAACACCATATATTTT
CASSFLSSGNTIYF
>NA|TRBJ1-6|NA|TRBV29-1
TGCAGCGTTGATCTTCCACCCCTCCACTTT
CSVDLPPLHF
>NA|TRBJ2-6|NA|TRBV11-3
TGTGCCAGCAGCTTACTGCTCTCTGGGGCCAACGTCCTGACTTTC
CASSLLLSGANVLTF
>NA|TRBJ2-7|NA|TRBV25-1
TGTGCCAGCAGTGAACCAGGGGACGAGCAGTACTTC
CASSEPGDEQYF
>TRBD2|TRBJ2-7|NA|TRBV3-1
TGTGCCAGCAGCCAACGCGGGAGGGCTTTCGAGCAGTACTTC
CASSQRGRAFEQYF
>NA|TRBJ2-3|few|TRBV2
TGTGCCAGCAGTGAAGCGCGCGTTCGGGACCACACAGATACGCAGTATTTT
CASSEARVRDHTDTQYF
>TRBD2|TRBJ2-2|NA|TRBV15
TGTGCCACCAGCAGAGGACTAGCGGGAGGTGGGACCGGGGAGCTGTTTTTT
CATSRGLAGGGTGELFF
>NA|TRBJ2-1|many|TRBV5-6
TGTGCCAGCAGCTTGGGACTAGTGGTGTCCAATGAGCAGTTCTTC
CASSLGLVVSNEQFF
>TRBD1|TRBJ1-1|few|TRBV29-1
TGCAGCGTCAGGACAGGGGGTACTGAAGCTTTCTTT
CSVRTGGTEAFF
>NA|TRBJ2-1|NA|TRBV6-5
TGTGCCAGCAGTTACTCGGGGTCTAGCCTCAACTACAATGAGCAGTTCTTC
CASSYSGSSLNYNEQFF
>NA|TRBJ2-5|many|TRBV9
TGTGCCAGCAGCGTCTCCCTTCCGGGGCCCCAAGAGACCCAGTACTTC
CASSVSLPGPQETQYF
>NA|TRBJ1-1|NA|TRBV12-3/TRBV12-4
TGTGCCAGCAGTTTGGGCAGTGAAGCTTTCTTT
CASSLGSEAFF
>NA|TRBJ1-5|many|TRBV21-1
TGTGCCAGCAGCAAACTAGAACAGGGCTATCAGCCCCAGCATTTT
CASSKLEQGYQPQHF
>NA|TRBJ2-5|NA|TRBV11-2
TGTGCCAGCAGCTTAGGGCAGTTTAGGGGCCAAGAGACCCAGTACTTC
CASSLGQFRGQETQYF
>NA|TRBJ2-7|few|TRBV7-9
TGTGCCAGCCGCCAGGGAGGTGAGCAGTACTTC
CASRQGGEQYF
>TRBD2|TRBJ2-3|NA|TRBV18
TGTGCCAGCTCACCCGGACTAGCGGGAGGCACAGATACGCAGTATTTT
CASSPGLAGGTDTQYF
>NA|TRBJ2-7|NA|TRBV5-1
TGCGCCAGCAGCTTGGGCGGGACGGTCTACGAGCAGTACTTC
CASSLGGTVYEQYF
>TRBD2|TRBJ2-3|few|TRBV24-1
TGTGCCACCAGTGACCCGACTAGCGGGAGAGGAGATACGCAGTATTTT
CATSDPTSGRGDTQYF
>TRBD1|TRBJ1-5|once|TRBV2
TGTGCCAGCAAGCAGGGACAGGGATCCAATCAGCCCCAGCATTTT
CASKQGQGSNQPQHF
>NA|TRBJ1-1|NA|TRBV18
TGTGCCAGCTCACCAACCCAAATGGAGTTACATAACACTGAAGCTTTCTTT
CASSPTQMELHNTEAFF
>NA|TRBJ2-1|NA|TRBV24-1
TGTGCCACCAGTGACACGGAAGAGCAGTTCTTC
CATSDTEEQFF
>TRBD2|TRBJ2-2|NA|TRBV5-1
TGCGCCAGCAGCTTGGATCGGGAGCGGGGTATGGGGGAGCTGTTTTTT
CASSLDRERGMGELFF
>TRBD2|TRBJ2-1|many|TRBV25-1
TGTGCCAGCAGTGAGCGGGAGTACGGGCCCTACAATGAGCAGTTCTTC
CASSEREYGPYNEQFF
>NA|TRBJ1-4|few|TRBV5-1
TGCGCCAGCAGCCGGTGGGGTAGTGAAAAACTGTTTTTT
CASSRWGSEKLFF
>NA|TRBJ2-7|many|TRBV7-9
TGTGCCAGCAGCTTAGCGGGAGTCCGCGAGCAGTACTTC
CASSLAGVREQYF
>NA|TRBJ2-5|NA|TRBV12-3/TRBV12-4
TGTGCCAGCAGTTTAGTGGTGGAGACCCAGTACTTC
CASSLVVETQYF
>TRBD2|TRBJ2-7|NA|TRBV3-1
TGTGCCAGCAGCCAAGACCTCAGCGGGAGGGGTTCCTACGAGCAGTACTTC
CASSQDLSGRGSYEQYF
>TRBD1|TRBJ1-4|few|TRBV10-3
TGTGCCATCAGAGACAGGGCAGATGAAAAACTGTTTTTT
CAIRDRADEKLFF
>NA|TRBJ1-5|once|TRBV10-3
TGTGCCATCAGTTCTCCGGGACGGGGGGCTCAGCCCCAGCATTTT
CAISSPGRGAQPQHF
>TRBD1|TRBJ2-5|NA|TRBV10-3
TGTGCCATCAGTGGGGGACAGGGGGCTCAAGAGACCCAGTACTTC
CAISGGQGAQETQYF
>NA|TRBJ1-1|NA|TRBV5-1
TGCGCCAGCAGCTTGGTAGGGGGGCGCGGGACTGAAGCTTTCTTT
CASSLVGGRGTEAFF